The clone carrying this T cell receptor (beta chain) was counted at least ten times. The data originate from a study of human T cells and chemical hapten exposure. Study as a whole: Upper inner arm skin measuring approximately 2 cm by approximately 2 cm received 2% DPC for sensitization.

The V end lost 6 bases, the J end lost 1 base, and 10 bases lay between the germline ends. The CDR3 has 13 residues. Germline-derived CDR1 and CDR2 are SGHAT and FQNNGV. The time point denotes: patch test 3, about 24 weeks after DPC sensitization. Treatment reported: therapeutic diphenylcyclopropenone sensitization with weekly scalp DPC. Via MiXCR, TCRdb re-called the RACE reads, giving one row per CDR3 protein. The sample contains 190,000 or so distinct CDR3 sequences, about 25% of which appear only once. The V call is TRBV11-2, the J call TRBJ2-7, with D hard to call. Sample: whole blood, taken in connection with sensitization to the hapten diphenylcyclopropenone (DPC). The receptor comes from a woman aged 40-49 years with alopecia areata. Some clones in this sample may be carry-over from other donors' samples. The CDR3, as DNA: TGTGCCAGCAGTCTAAGCCCTTCCTACGAGCAGTACTTC. Translating gives CASSLSPSYEQYF.